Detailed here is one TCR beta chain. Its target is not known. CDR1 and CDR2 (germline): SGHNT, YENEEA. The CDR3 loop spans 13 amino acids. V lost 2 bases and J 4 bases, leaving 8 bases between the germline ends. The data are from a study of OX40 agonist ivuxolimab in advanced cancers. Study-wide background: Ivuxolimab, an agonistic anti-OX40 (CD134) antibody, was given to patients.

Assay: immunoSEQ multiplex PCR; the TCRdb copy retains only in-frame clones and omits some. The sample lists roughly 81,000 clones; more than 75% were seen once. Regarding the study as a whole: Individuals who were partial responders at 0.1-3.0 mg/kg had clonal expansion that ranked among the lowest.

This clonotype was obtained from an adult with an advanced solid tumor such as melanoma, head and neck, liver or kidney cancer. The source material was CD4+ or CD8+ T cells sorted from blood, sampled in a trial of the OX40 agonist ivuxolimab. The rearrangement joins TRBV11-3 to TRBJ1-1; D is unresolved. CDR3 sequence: CASSLLGGTEAFF. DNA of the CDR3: TGTGCCAGCAGCTTACTCGGAGGCACTGAAGCTTTCTTT. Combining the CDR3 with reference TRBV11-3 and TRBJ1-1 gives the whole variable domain EAGVVQSPRYKIIEKKQPVAFWCNPISGHNTLYWYLQNLGQGPELLIRYENEEAVDDSQLPKDRFSAERLKGVDSTLKIQPAELGDSAVYLCASSLLGGTEAFFGQGTRLTVV.